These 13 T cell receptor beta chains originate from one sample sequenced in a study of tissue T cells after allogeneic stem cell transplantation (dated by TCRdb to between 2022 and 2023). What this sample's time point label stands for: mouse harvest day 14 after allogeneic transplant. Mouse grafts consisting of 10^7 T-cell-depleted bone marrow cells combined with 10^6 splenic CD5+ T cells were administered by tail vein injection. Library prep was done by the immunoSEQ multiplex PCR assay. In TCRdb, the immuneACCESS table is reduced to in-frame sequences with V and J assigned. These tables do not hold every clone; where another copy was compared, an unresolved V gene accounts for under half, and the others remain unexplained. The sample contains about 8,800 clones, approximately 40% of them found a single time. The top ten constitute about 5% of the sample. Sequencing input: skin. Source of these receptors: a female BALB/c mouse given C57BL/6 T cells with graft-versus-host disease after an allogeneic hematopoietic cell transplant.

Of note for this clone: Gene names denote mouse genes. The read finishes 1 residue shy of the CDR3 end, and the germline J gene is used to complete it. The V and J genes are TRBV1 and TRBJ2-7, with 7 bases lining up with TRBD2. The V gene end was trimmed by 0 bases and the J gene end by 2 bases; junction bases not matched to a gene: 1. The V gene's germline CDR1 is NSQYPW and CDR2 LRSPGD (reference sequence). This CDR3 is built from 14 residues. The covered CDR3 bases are TGCACCTGCAGTGCAGAGACTGGGACCTATGAACAGTAC. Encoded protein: CTCSAETGTYEQY. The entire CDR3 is CTCSAETGTYEQYF.

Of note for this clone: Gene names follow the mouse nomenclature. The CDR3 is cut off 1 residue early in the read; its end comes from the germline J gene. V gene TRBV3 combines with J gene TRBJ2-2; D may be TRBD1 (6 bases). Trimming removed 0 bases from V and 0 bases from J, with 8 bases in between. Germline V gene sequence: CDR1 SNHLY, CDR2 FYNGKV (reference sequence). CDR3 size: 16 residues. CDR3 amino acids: CASSLARTANTGQLYF. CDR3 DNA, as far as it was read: TGTGCCAGCAGCTTAGCGCGGACAGCAAACACCGGGCAGCTCTAC.

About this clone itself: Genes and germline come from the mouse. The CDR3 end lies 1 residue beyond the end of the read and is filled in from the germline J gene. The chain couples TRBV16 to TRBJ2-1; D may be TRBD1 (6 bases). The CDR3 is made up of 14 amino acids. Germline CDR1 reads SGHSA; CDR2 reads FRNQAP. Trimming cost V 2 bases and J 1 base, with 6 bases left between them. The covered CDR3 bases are TGTGCAAGCAGCTTAACAGGGAACTATGCTGAGCAGTTC. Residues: CASSLTGNYAEQF. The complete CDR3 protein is CASSLTGNYAEQFF.

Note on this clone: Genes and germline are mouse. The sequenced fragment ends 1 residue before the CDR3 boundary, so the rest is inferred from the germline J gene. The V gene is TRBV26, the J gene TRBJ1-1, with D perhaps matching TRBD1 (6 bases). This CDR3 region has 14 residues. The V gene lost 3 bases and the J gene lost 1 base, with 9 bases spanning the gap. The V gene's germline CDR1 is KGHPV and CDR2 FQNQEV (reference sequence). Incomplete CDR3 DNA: TGTGCCAGCAGTCTAGGAGGGGGAAACACAGAAGTCTTC. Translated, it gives CASSLGGGNTEVF. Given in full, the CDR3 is CASSLGGGNTEVFF.

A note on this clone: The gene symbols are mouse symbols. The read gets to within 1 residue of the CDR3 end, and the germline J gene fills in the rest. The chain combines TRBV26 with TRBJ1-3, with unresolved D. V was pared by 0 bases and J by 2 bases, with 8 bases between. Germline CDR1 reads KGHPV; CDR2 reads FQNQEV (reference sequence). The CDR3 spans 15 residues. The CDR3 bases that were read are TGTGCCAGCAGTCTGTCGGAGAGGGCTGGAAATACGCTCTAT. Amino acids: CASSLSERAGNTLY. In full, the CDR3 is CASSLSERAGNTLYF.

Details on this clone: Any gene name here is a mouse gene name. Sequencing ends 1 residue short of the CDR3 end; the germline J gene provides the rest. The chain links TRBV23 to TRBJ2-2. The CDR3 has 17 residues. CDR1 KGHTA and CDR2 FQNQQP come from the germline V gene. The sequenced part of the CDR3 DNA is TGCTCCAGCAGTCAACCTCAGGGTGGGGTAAACACCGGGCAGCTCTAC. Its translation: CSSSQPQGGVNTGQLY. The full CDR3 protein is CSSSQPQGGVNTGQLYF.

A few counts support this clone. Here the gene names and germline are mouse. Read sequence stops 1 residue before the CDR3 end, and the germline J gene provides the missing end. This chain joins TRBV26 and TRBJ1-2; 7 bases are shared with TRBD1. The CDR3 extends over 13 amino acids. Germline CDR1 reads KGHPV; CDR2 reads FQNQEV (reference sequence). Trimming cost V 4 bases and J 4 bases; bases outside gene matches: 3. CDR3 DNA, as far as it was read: TGTGCCAGCAGTCCAGGGGGGATCTCCGACTACACC. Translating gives CASSPGGISDYT. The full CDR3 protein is CASSPGGISDYTF.

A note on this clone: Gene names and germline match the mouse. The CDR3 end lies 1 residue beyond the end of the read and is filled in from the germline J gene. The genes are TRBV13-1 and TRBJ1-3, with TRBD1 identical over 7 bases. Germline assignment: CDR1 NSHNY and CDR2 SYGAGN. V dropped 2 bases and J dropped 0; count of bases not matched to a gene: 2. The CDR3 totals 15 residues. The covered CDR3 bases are TGTGCCAGCAGTGAAGGGGACAGTTCTGGAAATACGCTCTAT. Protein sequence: CASSEGDSSGNTLY. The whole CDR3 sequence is CASSEGDSSGNTLYF.

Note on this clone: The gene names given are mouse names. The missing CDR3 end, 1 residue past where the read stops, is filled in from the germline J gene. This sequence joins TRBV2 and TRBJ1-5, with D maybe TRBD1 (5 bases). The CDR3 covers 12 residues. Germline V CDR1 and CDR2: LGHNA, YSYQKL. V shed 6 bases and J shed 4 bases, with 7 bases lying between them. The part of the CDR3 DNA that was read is TGTGCCAGCAGTCCAGGGAACCAGGCTCCGCTT. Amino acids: CASSPGNQAPL. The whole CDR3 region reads CASSPGNQAPLF.

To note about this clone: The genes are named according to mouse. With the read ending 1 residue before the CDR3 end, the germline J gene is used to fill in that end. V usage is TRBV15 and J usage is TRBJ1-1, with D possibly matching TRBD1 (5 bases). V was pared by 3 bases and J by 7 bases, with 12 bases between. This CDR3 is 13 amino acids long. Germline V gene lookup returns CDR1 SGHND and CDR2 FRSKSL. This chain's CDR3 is CASSLGEGLEVFF. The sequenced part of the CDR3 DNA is TGTGCCAGCAGTTTGGGGGAAGGGTTAGAAGTCTTC.

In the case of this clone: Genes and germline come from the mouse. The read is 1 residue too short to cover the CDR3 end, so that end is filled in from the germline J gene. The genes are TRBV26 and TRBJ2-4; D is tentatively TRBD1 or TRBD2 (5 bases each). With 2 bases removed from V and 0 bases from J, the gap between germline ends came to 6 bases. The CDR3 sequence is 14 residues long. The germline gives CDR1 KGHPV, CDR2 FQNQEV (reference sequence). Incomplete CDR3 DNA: TGTGCCAGCAGTCTGGGGGCTAGTCAAAACACCTTGTAC. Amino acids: CASSLGASQNTLY. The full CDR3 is CASSLGASQNTLYF. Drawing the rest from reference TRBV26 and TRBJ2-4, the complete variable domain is NSKVIQTPRYLVKGQGQKAKMRCIPEKGHPVVFWYQQNKNNEFKFLINFQNQEVLQQIDMTEKRFSAECPSNSPCSLEIQSSEAGDSALYLCASSLGASQNTLYFGAGTRLSVL.

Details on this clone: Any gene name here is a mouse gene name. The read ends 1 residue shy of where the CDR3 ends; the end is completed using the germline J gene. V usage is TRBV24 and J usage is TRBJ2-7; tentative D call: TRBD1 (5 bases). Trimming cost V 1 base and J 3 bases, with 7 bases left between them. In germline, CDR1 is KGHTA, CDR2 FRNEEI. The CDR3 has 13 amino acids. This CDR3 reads CASSLSTVYEQYF. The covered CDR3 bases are TGTGCCAGCAGTCTGTCGACAGTCTATGAACAGTAC.

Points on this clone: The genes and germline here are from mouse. CDR3: CASSSGTGKTLYF. The CDR3 bases that were read are TGTGCCAGCAGCTCCGGGACAGGGAAAACGCTGTAT. V and J are TRBV3 and TRBJ2-3; 9 bases align to TRBD1. Read data end 1 residue before the CDR3 end; the end is taken from the germline J gene. V lost 4 bases, J lost 7 bases, and 3 bases stayed unmatched. Germline values: CDR1 SNHLY, CDR2 FYNGKV (reference sequence). The CDR3 covers 13 residues.